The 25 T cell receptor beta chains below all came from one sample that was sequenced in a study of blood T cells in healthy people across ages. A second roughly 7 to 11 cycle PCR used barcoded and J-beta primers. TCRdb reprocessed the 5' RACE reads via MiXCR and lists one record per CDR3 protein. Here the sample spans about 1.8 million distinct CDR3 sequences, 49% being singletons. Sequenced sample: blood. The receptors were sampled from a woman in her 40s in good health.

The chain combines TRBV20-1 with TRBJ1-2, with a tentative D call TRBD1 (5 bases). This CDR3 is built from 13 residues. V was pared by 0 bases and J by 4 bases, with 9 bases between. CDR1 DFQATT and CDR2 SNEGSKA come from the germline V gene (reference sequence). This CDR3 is CSAREGVVYGYTF. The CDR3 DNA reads TGCAGTGCTAGAGAGGGGGTAGTCTATGGCTACACCTTC.

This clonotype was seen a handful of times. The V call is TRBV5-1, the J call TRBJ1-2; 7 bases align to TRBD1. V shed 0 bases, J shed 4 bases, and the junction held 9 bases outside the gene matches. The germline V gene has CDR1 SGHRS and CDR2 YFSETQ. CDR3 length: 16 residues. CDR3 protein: CASSLGDDREGYGYTF. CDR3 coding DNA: TGCGCCAGCAGCTTGGGGGACGACAGGGAGGGCTATGGCTACACCTTC.

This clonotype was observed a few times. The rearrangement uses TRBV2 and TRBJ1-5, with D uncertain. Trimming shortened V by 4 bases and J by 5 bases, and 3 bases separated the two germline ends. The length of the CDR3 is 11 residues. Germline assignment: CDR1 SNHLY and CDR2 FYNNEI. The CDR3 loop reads CASSADQPQHF. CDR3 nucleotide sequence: TGTGCCAGCAGTGCAGATCAGCCCCAGCATTTT.

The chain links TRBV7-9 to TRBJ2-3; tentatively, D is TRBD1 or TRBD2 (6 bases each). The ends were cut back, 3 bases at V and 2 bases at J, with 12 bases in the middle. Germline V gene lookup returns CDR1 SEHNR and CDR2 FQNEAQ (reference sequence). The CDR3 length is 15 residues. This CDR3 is CASSFTGANTDTQYF. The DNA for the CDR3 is TGTGCCAGCAGCTTTACGGGGGCCAACACAGATACGCAGTATTTT.

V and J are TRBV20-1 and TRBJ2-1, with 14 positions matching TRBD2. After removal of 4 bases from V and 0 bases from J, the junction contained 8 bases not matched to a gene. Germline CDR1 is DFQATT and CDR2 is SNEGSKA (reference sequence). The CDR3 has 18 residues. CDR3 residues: CSATPRLAGGSSYNEQFF. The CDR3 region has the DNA TGCAGTGCTACGCCGAGACTAGCGGGGGGGAGCTCCTACAATGAGCAGTTCTTC.

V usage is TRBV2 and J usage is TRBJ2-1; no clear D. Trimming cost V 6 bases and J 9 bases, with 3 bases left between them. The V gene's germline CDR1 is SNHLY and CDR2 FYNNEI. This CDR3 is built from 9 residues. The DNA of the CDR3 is TGTGCCAGCAGGGGTGAGCAGTTCTTC. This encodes CASRGEQFF.

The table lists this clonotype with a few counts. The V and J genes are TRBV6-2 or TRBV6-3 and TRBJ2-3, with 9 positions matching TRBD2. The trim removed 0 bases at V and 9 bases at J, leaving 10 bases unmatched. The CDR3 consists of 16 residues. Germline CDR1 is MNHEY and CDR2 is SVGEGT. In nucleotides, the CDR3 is TGTGCCAGCAGTTACTCGGCGGGGGGGCCAGTGGGAACGCAGTATTTT. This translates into CASSYSAGGPVGTQYF.

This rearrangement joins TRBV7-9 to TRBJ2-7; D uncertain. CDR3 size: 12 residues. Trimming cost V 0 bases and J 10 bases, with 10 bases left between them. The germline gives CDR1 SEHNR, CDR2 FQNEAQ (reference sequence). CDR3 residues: CASSLAERKQYF. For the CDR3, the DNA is TGTGCCAGCAGCTTAGCAGAACGCAAACAGTACTTC.

The DNA for the CDR3 is TGTGCCATCAGTGACGACGAGGGCCCGGACTATGGCTACACCTTC. Translated, it gives CAISDDEGPDYGYTF. V usage is TRBV10-3 and J usage is TRBJ1-2; D ambiguous. The CDR3 totals 15 residues. Trimming left V 3 bases short and J 3 bases short, with 14 bases between. CDR1 is ENHRY and CDR2 is SYGVKD in the germline V gene.

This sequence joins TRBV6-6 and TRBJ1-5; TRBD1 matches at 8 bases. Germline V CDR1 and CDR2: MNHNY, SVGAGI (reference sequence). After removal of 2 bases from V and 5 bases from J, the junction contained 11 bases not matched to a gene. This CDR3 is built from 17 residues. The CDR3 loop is CASSYRTGRTGYQPQHF. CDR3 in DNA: TGTGCCAGCAGTTACAGGACAGGGAGGACGGGGTATCAGCCCCAGCATTTT.

The CDR3 nucleotides read TGCAGTGCCCCGGGGGGCGGGGGGGACTACAATGAGCAGTTCTTC. Translated, it gives CSAPGGGGDYNEQFF. This chain joins TRBV20-1 and TRBJ2-1, with 9 bases matching TRBD2. This CDR3 is built from 15 residues. From germline, CDR1 is DFQATT and CDR2 SNEGSKA (reference sequence). V lost 6 bases and J lost 3; bases outside the gene matches: 9.

CDR3 sequence reads: CASSVGGAHEQYF. Written as DNA, the CDR3 is TGTGCCAGCAGCGTAGGGGGTGCCCACGAGCAGTACTTC. This chain links TRBV9 with TRBJ2-7; D ambiguous. This CDR3 is 13 amino acids long. Deletions cut 0 bases from V and 5 bases from J, with 9 bases between. The germline gives CDR1 SGDLS, CDR2 YYNGEE.

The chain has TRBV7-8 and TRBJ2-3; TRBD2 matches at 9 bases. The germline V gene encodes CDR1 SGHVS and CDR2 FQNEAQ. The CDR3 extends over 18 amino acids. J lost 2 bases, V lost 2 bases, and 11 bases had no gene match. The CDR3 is CASSLFIAGEIPTDTQYF. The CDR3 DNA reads TGTGCCAGCAGCTTATTCATAGCGGGGGAAATACCCACAGATACGCAGTATTTT.

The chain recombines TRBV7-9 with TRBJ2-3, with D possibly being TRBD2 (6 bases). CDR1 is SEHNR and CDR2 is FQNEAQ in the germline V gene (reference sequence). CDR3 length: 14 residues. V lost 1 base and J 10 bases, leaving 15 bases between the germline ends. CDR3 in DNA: TGTGCCAGCAGCTTAGACTCCGGGACTGGGGCGCAGTATTTT. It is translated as CASSLDSGTGAQYF.

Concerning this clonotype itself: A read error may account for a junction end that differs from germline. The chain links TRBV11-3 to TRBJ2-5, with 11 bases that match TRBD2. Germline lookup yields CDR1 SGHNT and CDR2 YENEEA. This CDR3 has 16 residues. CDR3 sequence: CAGSLSRLAGQETQYF. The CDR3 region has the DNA TGTGCCGGCAGCTTATCAAGACTAGCGGGGCAGGAGACCCAGTACTTC.

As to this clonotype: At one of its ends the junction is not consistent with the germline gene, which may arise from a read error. DNA of the CDR3: TGCACCAGCAGCTTGGCTCGGGGCCTGAGCGTCCTGACTTTC. It encodes CTSSLARGLSVLTF. The chain uses TRBV5-1 and TRBJ2-6; D is possibly TRBD1 or TRBD2 (5 bases each). CDR1 SGHRS and CDR2 YFSETQ come from the germline V gene. This CDR3 has 14 amino acids. The full variable domain, with the rest looked up from reference TRBV5-1 and TRBJ2-6, is KAGVTQTPRYLIKTRGQQVTLSCSPISGHRSVSWYQQTPGQGLQFLFEYFSETQRNKGNFPGRFSGRQFSNSRSEMNVSTLELGDSALYLCTSSLARGLSVLTFGAGSRLTVL.

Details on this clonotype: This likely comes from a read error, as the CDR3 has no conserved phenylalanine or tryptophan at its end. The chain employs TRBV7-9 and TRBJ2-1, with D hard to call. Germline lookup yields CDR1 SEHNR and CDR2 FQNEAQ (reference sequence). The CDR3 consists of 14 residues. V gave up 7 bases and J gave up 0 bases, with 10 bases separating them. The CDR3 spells CASNRLDSYNEQFL. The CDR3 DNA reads TGTGCCAGCAACAGACTGGACTCCTACAATGAGCAGTTCCTC.

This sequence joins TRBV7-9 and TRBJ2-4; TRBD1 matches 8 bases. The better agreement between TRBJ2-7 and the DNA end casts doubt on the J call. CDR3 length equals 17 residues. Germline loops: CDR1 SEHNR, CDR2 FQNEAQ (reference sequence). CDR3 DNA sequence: TGTGCCAGCAGCTTAGTTCCCGGACAGGGCAGGATCGACGAGCAGTACTTC. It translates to CASSLVPGQGRIDEQYF.

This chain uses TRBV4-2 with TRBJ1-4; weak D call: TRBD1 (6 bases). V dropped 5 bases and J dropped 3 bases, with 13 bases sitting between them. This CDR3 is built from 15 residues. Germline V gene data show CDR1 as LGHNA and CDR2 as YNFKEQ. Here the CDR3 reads CASSGVQGSNEKLFF. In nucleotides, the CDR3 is TGTGCCAGCAGCGGAGTACAGGGCTCTAATGAAAAACTGTTTTTT.

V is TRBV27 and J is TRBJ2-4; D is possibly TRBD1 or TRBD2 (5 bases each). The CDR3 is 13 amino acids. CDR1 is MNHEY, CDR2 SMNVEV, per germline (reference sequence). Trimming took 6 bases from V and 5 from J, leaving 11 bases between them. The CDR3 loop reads CASRSGAENIQYF. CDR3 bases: TGTGCCAGCAGATCCGGGGCCGAAAACATTCAGTACTTC.

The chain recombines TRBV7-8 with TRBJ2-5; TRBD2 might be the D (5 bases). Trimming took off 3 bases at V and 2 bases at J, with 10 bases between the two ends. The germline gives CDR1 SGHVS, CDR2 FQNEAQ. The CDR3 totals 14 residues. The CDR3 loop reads CASSFETGQETQYF. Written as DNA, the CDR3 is TGTGCCAGCAGCTTTGAAACGGGACAAGAGACCCAGTACTTC. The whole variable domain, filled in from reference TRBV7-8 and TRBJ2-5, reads GAGVSQSPRYKVAKRGQDVALRCDPISGHVSLFWYQQALGQGPEFLTYFQNEAQLDKSGLPSDRFFAERPEGSVSTLKIQRTQQEDSAVYLCASSFETGQETQYFGPGTRLLVL.

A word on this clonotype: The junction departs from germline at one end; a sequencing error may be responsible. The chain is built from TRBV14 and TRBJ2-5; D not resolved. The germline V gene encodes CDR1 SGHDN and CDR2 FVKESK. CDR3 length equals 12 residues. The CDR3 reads CVSSFPQETQYF. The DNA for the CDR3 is TGTGTCAGCTCATTCCCACAAGAGACCCAGTACTTC.

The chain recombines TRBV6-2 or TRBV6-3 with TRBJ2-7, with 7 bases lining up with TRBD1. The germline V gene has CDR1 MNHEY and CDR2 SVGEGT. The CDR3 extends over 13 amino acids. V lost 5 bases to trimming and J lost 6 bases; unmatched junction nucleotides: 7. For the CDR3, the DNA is TGTGCCAGCAGTCAGGGACAGATCCTCGAGCAGTACTTC. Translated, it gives CASSQGQILEQYF.

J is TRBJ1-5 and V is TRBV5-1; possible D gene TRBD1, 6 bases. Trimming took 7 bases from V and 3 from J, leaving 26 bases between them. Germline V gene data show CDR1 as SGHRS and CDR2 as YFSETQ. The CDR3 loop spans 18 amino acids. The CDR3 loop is CASGVQDSLSRFNQPQHF. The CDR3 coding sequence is TGCGCCAGCGGGGTTCAGGACAGCCTATCCCGTTTCAATCAGCCCCAGCATTTT.

For the CDR3, the DNA is TGCGCCAGCAGCTTGGACGCTATAGCGGGTATAAGAGAGACCCAGTACTTC. Its translation: CASSLDAIAGIRETQYF. J is TRBJ2-5 and V is TRBV5-1; 7 bases map to TRBD2. The germline CDR1 and CDR2 sequences are SGHRS and YFSETQ. Trimming at V came to 0 bases and at J to 4 bases, leaving 12 bases not matched to a gene. The CDR3 spans 17 residues.